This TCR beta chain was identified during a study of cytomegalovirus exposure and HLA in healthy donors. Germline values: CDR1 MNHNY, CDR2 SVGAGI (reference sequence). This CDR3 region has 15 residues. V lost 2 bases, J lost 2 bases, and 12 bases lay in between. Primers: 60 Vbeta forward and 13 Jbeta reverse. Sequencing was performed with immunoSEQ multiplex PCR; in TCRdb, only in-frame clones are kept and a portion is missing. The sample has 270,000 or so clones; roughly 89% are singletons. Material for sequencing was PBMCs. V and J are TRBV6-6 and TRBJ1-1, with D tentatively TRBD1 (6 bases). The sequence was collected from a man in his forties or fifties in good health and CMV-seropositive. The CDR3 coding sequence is TGTGCCAGCAGTTACGTCAAGGGGGTTAACACTGAAGCTTTCTTT. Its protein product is CASSYVKGVNTEAFF.